Listed below are T cell receptor beta chains from one sample, sequenced in a study of blood T cell repertoires in COVID-19. Repertoires were generated with immunoSEQ multiplex PCR, while TCRdb's copy carries only in-frame clones and drops some. The sample holds around 200,000 clones; more than 75% are singletons and the top ten take 4.5% to 6.5%. The sequenced sample consisted of PBMCs or T cells enriched from blood (not recorded which). All receptors derive from a man aged 40-49 years with acute COVID-19. Each CDR3 is given with its conserved first and last residue. Each record gives: V gene, D gene, J gene, clone size, CDR3 protein, CDR3 DNA. D genes are given only for firm matches. Clone size is given for some rows only: seen once, a few or many times, or a class if the clone is expanded.

TRBV3-1/TRBV3-2	-	TRBJ1-3	-	CASSPDIGNTIYF	TGTGCCAGCAGCCCGGACATTGGAAACACCATATATTTT
TRBV18	TRBD2	TRBJ2-2	-	CASSPLAGDTGELFF	TGTGCCAGCTCACCATTAGCGGGAGACACCGGGGAGCTGTTTTTT
TRBV7-2	-	TRBJ2-1	once	CASSLVSGGGGGEQFF	TGTGCCAGCAGCTTAGTATCAGGGGGCGGGGGCGGTGAGCAGTTCTTC
TRBV12-3/TRBV12-4	TRBD1	TRBJ1-2	-	CASTRWTGRHTF	TGTGCCAGCACAAGATGGACAGGGAGGCACACCTTC
TRBV5-4	-	TRBJ1-3	-	CASSLVQGSGNTIYF	TGTGCCAGCAGTTTGGTACAGGGCTCCGGAAACACCATATATTTT
TRBV6-4	-	TRBJ1-2	-	CASPSGGYTF	TGTGCCAGCCCTTCCGGTGGCTACACCTTC
TRBV5-4	TRBD1	TRBJ1-1	many	CASSSRQGSTEAFF	TGTGCCAGCAGCTCGAGACAGGGGAGCACTGAAGCTTTCTTT
TRBV7-7	TRBD2	TRBJ2-1	once	CASSHGTSGGNEQFF	TGTGCCAGCAGCCACGGGACTAGCGGGGGAAATGAGCAGTTCTTC
TRBV7-9	TRBD2	TRBJ2-1	-	CASSGSGSSYNEQFF	TGTGCCAGCAGCGGTAGCGGGAGCTCCTACAATGAGCAGTTCTTC
TRBV6-5	-	TRBJ1-3	few	CASSYSPQTGNTIYF	TGTGCCAGCAGTTACTCCCCCCAAACTGGAAACACCATATATTTT
TRBV27	TRBD2	TRBJ2-5	-	CASSLSGEGLAGDETQYF	TGTGCCAGCAGTTTATCGGGGGAAGGTCTAGCGGGAGACGAGACCCAGTACTTC
TRBV5-6	TRBD2	TRBJ2-5	-	CASRASGKQETQYF	TGTGCCAGCAGGGCTAGCGGGAAACAAGAGACCCAGTACTTC
TRBV28	-	TRBJ1-2	few	CASRPSGRQGYTF	TGTGCCAGCCGACCCTCCGGGAGGCAGGGCTACACCTTC
TRBV6-5	-	TRBJ1-2	-	CASSPTGFRAYGYTF	TGTGCCAGCTCCCCAACTGGTTTCAGGGCCTATGGCTACACCTTC
TRBV20-1	-	TRBJ2-3	-	CSAAGSTQYF	TGCAGTGCAGCCGGGAGTACGCAGTATTTT
TRBV5-8	TRBD1	TRBJ1-5	-	CASSSNYGTEPNQPQHF	TGTGCCAGCAGCTCTAACTACGGGACAGAACCTAATCAGCCCCAGCATTTT
TRBV12-5	TRBD1	TRBJ2-7	-	CASGTGQLPHEQYF	TGTGCTAGTGGTACGGGACAGCTACCTCACGAGCAGTACTTC
TRBV30	TRBD1	TRBJ1-1	-	CAWSQTGGGTEAFF	TGTGCCTGGAGTCAAACAGGGGGCGGCACTGAAGCTTTCTTT
TRBV19	-	TRBJ2-7	-	CASSIAQSSYEQYF	TGTGCCAGTAGTATCGCGCAAAGCTCCTACGAGCAGTACTTC
TRBV6-4	-	TRBJ2-3	-	CASSDPSRDRDTQYF	TGTGCCAGCAGTGACCCATCGCGGGACCGAGATACGCAGTATTTT
TRBV2	TRBD2	TRBJ2-2	-	CASSREVELFF	TGTGCCAGCTCCCGGGAGGTGGAGCTGTTTTTT
TRBV4-3	-	TRBJ2-1	-	CASSLLAGGADYNEQFF	TGCGCCAGCAGCCTCTTGGCGGGCGGGGCCGATTACAATGAGCAGTTCTTC
TRBV28	-	TRBJ2-7	-	CASSPPPGGNEQYF	TGTGCCAGCAGTCCACCCCCTGGAGGGAACGAGCAGTACTTC
TRBV11-2	-	TRBJ2-5	-	CASSLGASAETQYF	TGTGCCAGCAGCTTGGGAGCTAGCGCGGAGACCCAGTACTTC
TRBV21-1	-	TRBJ2-7	-	CASTTPRGASYEQYF	TGTGCCAGCACCACGCCACGGGGGGCCTCCTACGAGCAGTACTTC
TRBV5-1	-	TRBJ2-2	once	CASGEGVNTGELFF	TGCGCCAGCGGGGAAGGGGTAAACACCGGGGAGCTGTTTTTT
TRBV5-8	TRBD1	TRBJ2-5	-	CASSLGFTGDETQYF	TGTGCCAGCAGCTTGGGATTCACAGGGGACGAGACCCAGTACTTC
TRBV5-6	-	TRBJ1-1	-	CASSDQVNTEAFF	TGTGCCAGCAGCGATCAGGTGAACACTGAAGCTTTCTTT
TRBV10-3	TRBD2	TRBJ2-7	-	CAISLLAGDEQYF	TGTGCCATCAGCCTACTAGCGGGAGACGAGCAGTACTTC
TRBV27	TRBD2	TRBJ2-2	-	CASSFLSSGSTGELFF	TGTGCCAGCAGTTTCCTCTCTAGCGGGAGCACCGGGGAGCTGTTTTTT
TRBV5-8	-	TRBJ2-5	-	CASSAGEGGGETQYF	TGTGCCAGCAGCGCCGGTGAGGGTGGCGGAGAGACCCAGTACTTC
TRBV7-9	TRBD1	TRBJ1-6	-	CASSRQGSGSPLHF	TGTGCCAGCTCCAGACAGGGGAGTGGTTCACCCCTCCACTTT
TRBV4-3	TRBD2	TRBJ2-3	-	CASSRGLAGVDTQYF	TGCGCCAGCAGCCGCGGACTAGCGGGAGTGGATACGCAGTATTTT
TRBV7-3	TRBD1	TRBJ2-6	-	CASSSGQAGANVLTF	TGTGCCAGCAGTTCCGGACAGGCCGGGGCCAACGTCCTGACTTTC
TRBV5-1	TRBD2	TRBJ2-7	-	CASSLALAGGYEQYF	TGCGCCAGCAGCTTGGCTTTGGCGGGAGGGTACGAGCAGTACTTC
TRBV5-1	-	TRBJ2-6	once	CASSLEAAGANVLTF	TGCGCCAGCAGCTTGGAAGCCGCTGGGGCCAACGTCCTGACTTTC
TRBV2	TRBD2	TRBJ2-2	-	CASRGAGGTGELFF	TGTGCCAGCAGGGGGGCGGGAGGAACCGGGGAGCTGTTTTTT
TRBV7-9	TRBD1	TRBJ2-1	-	CASSPRPGGKINEQFF	TGTGCCAGCAGCCCAAGACCAGGGGGCAAGATCAATGAGCAGTTCTTC
TRBV7-3	TRBD1	TRBJ1-2	few	CASSSPGQGNGYTF	TGTGCCAGCAGCTCACCCGGACAGGGTAATGGCTACACCTTC
TRBV5-4	-	TRBJ1-4	-	CASSLQGTSNEKLFF	TGTGCCAGCAGCTTGCAGGGCACGTCTAATGAAAAACTGTTTTTT
TRBV9	-	TRBJ2-7	-	CASSSIRSRTGPPPQTRDDYEQYF	TGTGCCAGCAGCTCCATCAGATCCAGGACAGGTCCACCGCCTCAGACGCGGGACGACTACGAGCAGTACTTC
TRBV9	TRBD2	TRBJ2-7	-	CASSVSPGGGSYEQYF	TGTGCCAGCAGCGTAAGTCCGGGAGGAGGGTCCTACGAGCAGTACTTC
TRBV2	-	TRBJ2-7	-	CASSEASPLEQYF	TGTGCCAGCAGTGAAGCGTCTCCCCTCGAGCAGTACTTC
TRBV7-9	TRBD1	TRBJ2-5	-	CASSSGTGGAETQYF	TGTGCCAGCAGTTCCGGGACAGGGGGCGCAGAGACCCAGTACTTC
TRBV28	-	TRBJ1-4	-	CASKVEQEKLFF	TGTGCCAGCAAAGTGGAACAGGAAAAACTGTTTTTT
TRBV28	-	TRBJ2-7	few	CASSTGGYEQYF	TGTGCCAGCAGTACTGGCGGATACGAGCAGTACTTC
TRBV13	TRBD2	TRBJ2-7	-	CASSPDGGEDSYEQYF	TGTGCCAGCAGCCCCGATGGGGGGGAGGATTCCTACGAGCAGTACTTC
TRBV2	-	TRBJ1-3	few	CASSDRPSGNTIYF	TGTGCCAGCTCAGACAGGCCCTCTGGAAACACCATATATTTT
TRBV27	-	TRBJ1-2	-	CASRGAQRTYGYTF	TGTGCCAGCAGGGGGGCACAGCGGACCTATGGCTACACCTTC
TRBV30	TRBD1	TRBJ2-7	-	CAWSVGDRGHF	TGTGCCTGGAGTGTCGGGGACAGGGGGCACTTC
TRBV5-4	-	TRBJ2-7	-	CASSLDFSYEQYF	TGTGCCAGCAGCTTGGACTTTAGCTACGAGCAGTACTTC